This paragraph reports one T cell receptor beta chain. Its antigen is still unknown. The sample originates from a study of early T cells in non-severe SARS-CoV-2 infection. Study-level information: Sequencing of bulk RNA from unsorted whole blood was done, without chain pairing.

Study results and caveats: Database matching using VDJdb favored anti-spike CD8 responses, with private and CD4 specificities left missing.

TCRdb independently ran MiXCR on the 5' RACE reads; one entry per CDR3 protein. Among 40,000 to 55,000 distinct CDR3 sequences listed, 12% were seen once. This CDR3 comprises 11 residues. Germline assignment: CDR1 SEHNR and CDR2 FQNEAQ (reference sequence). Trimming shortened V by 10 bases and J by 8 bases, and 14 bases separated the two germline ends. The chain combines TRBV7-9 with TRBJ1-2; D not resolved. The sample consisted of whole blood. This receptor was taken from an adult who was a healthcare worker with PCR-confirmed SARS-CoV-2 infection or an uninfected control (not recorded which). As DNA, the CDR3 is TGTGCCACCCCCCGGAAGAACGGCTACACCTTC. Translated, it gives CATPRKNGYTF.